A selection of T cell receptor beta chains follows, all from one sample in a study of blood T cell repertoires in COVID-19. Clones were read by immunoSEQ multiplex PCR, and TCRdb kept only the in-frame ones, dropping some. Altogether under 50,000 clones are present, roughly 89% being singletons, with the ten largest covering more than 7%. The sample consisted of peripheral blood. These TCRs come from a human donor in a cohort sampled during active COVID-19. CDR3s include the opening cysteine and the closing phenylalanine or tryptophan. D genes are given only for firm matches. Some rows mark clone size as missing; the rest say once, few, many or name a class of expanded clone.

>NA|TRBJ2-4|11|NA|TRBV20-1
TGCAGTGCCCAGCCCGCGGACATTCAGTACTTC
CSAQPADIQYF
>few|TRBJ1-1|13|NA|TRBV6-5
TGTGCCAGCAGTTACTCGAGGAGCACTGAAGCTTTCTTT
CASSYSRSTEAFF
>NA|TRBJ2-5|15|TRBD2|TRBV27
TGTGCCAGCAGTTTTCTAGCGGGAGGACAAGAGACCCAGTACTTC
CASSFLAGGQETQYF
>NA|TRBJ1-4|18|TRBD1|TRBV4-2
TGTGCCAGCAGCCAAGCCGGGACAGGGGGAGCAACTAATGAAAAACTGTTTTTT
CASSQAGTGGATNEKLFF
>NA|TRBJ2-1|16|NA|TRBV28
TGTGCCAGCACCCCCACGGCGGCTGAGGGTTACAATGAGCAGTTCTTC
CASTPTAAEGYNEQFF
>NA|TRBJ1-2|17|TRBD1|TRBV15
TGTGCCACCAGCAGAGGGGCCACGGGACAGGGGGCAAGTGGCTACACCTTC
CATSRGATGQGASGYTF
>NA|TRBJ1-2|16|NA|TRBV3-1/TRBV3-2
TGTGCCAGCAGCCAAGGAAAAGCCCTTACTAACTATGGCTACACCTTC
CASSQGKALTNYGYTF
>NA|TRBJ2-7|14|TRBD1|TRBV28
TGTGCCAGCAGCCGACCGGGACAGCTATACGAGCAGTACTTC
CASSRPGQLYEQYF
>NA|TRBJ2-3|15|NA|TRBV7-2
TGTGCCAGCAGCTCGCCAACTAGACGCACAGATACGCAGTATTTT
CASSSPTRRTDTQYF
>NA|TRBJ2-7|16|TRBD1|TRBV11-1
TGTGCCAGCAGCTCCCCCGGACAGGCCGAATCCTACGAGCAGTACTTC
CASSSPGQAESYEQYF
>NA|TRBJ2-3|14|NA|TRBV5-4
TGTGCCAGCAGCTTGGCGGGGGGCACAGATACGCAGTATTTT
CASSLAGGTDTQYF
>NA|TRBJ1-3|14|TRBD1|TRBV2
TGTGCCACCGCCGACAGGGCATCTGGAAACACCATATATTTT
CATADRASGNTIYF
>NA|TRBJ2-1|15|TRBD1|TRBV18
TGTGCCAGCTCACGCCAAGGACAGGAAGGGAATGAGCAGTTCTTC
CASSRQGQEGNEQFF
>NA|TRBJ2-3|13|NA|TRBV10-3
TGTGCCATCAGCGAAGACCAGGGAGATACGCAGTATTTT
CAISEDQGDTQYF
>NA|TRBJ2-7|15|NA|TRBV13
TGTGCCAGCAGCTTGATTAGACAGAGCTCCTACGAGCAGTACTTC
CASSLIRQSSYEQYF
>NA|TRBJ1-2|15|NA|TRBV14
TGTGCCAGCAGCCAAGATCCTCGAGGGACTTTGGGCTACACCTTC
CASSQDPRGTLGYTF
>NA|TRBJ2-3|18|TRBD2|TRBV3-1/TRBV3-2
TGTGCCAGCAGCGCCGTGAGACCGGGACTAGCGGTAAAAGATACGCAGTATTTT
CASSAVRPGLAVKDTQYF
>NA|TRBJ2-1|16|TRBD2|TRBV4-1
TGCGCCAGCAGCCAATTTCGAGGGACTAGGCTTCCTGAGCAGTTCTTC
CASSQFRGTRLPEQFF
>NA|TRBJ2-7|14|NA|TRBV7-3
TGTGCCAGCAGCCCGAGGGGGGGGCCCTACGAGCAGTACTTC
CASSPRGGPYEQYF
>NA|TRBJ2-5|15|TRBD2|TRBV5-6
TGTGCCAGCAGCTTTACTAGCGGGGGGCAAGAGACCCAGTACTTC
CASSFTSGGQETQYF
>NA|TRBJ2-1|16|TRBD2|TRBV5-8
TGTGCCAGCAGCCTGGGACTAGCGGGCTCCTACAATGAGCAGTTCTTC
CASSLGLAGSYNEQFF
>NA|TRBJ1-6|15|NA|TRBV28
TGTGCCAGCAGTTTACAGCAGGGAAGTAATTCACCCCTCCACTTT
CASSLQQGSNSPLHF
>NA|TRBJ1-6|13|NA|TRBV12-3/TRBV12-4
TGTGCCACCAGAGGAGGGTTCAATTCACCCCTCCACTTT
CATRGGFNSPLHF
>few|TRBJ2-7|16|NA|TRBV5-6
TGTGCCAGCAGCTCGACCCGGGACACGCAGGTGTACGAGCAGTACTTC
CASSSTRDTQVYEQYF
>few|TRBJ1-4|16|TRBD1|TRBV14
TGTGCCAGCAGCCGACAGACAGGGGCAACTAATGAAAAACTGTTTTTT
CASSRQTGATNEKLFF
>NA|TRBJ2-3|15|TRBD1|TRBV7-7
TGTGCTAGCAGCCGGGGACAGGGGCGGGGAGATACGCAGTATTTT
CASSRGQGRGDTQYF
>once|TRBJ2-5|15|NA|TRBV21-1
TGTGCCAGCAGCAAAGTAGGAGCAAGCAAAGAGACCCAGTACTTC
CASSKVGASKETQYF